The following is a T cell receptor beta chain sequence with its context. Antigen: not known. The record originates from a study of shared clonotypes between healthy human individuals. Findings of the study overall: Donors were few, which limited the genetic and exposure-history diversity represented.

Unsorted PBMC DNA was run through sequencing on ten immunoSEQ deep assay plates. Repertoires were generated with immunoSEQ multiplex PCR, while TCRdb's copy carries only in-frame clones and drops some. The sample has 500,000 to 650,000 clones, around three quarters seen once; the top ten hold more than 10%. Germline V lookup: CDR1 MDHEN, CDR2 SYDVKM. Trimming at V came to 4 bases and at J to 1 base, leaving 8 bases not matched to a gene. The CDR3 has 16 amino acids. Donors were healthy HIV-negative adults without recent acute infections or vaccinations. Only Caucasian adults living in Nashville, Tennessee made up the donor group.

The chain recombines TRBV28 with TRBJ1-2; 8 bases fit TRBD1. Sequencing was carried out using PBMCs. The TCR comes from a middle-aged woman in good health. Some clones in this sample may be carry-over from other donors' samples. CDR3 coding DNA: TGTGCCAGCAGTTCCCTATCGACAGGGGATAACTATGGCTACACCTTC. As protein: CASSSLSTGDNYGYTF.